This is a list of T cell receptor beta chains from one sample in a study of blood T cell repertoires in COVID-19. The repertoire was sequenced with immunoSEQ multiplex PCR; TCRdb's copy has only in-frame clones and lacks some. The repertoire holds 70,000 to 80,000 clones, with about four fifths as singletons. The specimen was peripheral blood. The receptors derive from a woman of 80 years or more with acute or convalescent COVID-19. Both conserved end residues are part of each CDR3. The order of the fields is CDR3 protein, CDR3 DNA, V gene, D gene, clone size, J gene. D genes are given only for firm matches. The size field is filled for only some rows; it gives once, few, many or a size class.

CASIMAPQGGYGYTF,TGTGCCAGCATCATGGCCCCCCAGGGTGGCTATGGCTACACCTTC,TRBV5-5,NA,NA,TRBJ1-2
CASTLGQGTYEQYF,TGTGCCAGCACCCTTGGACAGGGAACCTACGAGCAGTACTTC,TRBV6-5,TRBD1,once,TRBJ2-7
CASSKDRVDTEAFF,TGTGCCAGCAGTAAAGACAGGGTGGACACTGAAGCTTTCTTT,TRBV6-4,TRBD1,NA,TRBJ1-1
CASSQTSGSYNEQFF,TGTGCCAGCAGCCAGACTAGCGGGAGCTACAATGAGCAGTTCTTC,TRBV3-1/TRBV3-2,TRBD2,NA,TRBJ2-1
CAGTTGVSYEQYF,TGTGCCGGGACGACAGGGGTCTCCTACGAGCAGTACTTC,TRBV30,TRBD1,NA,TRBJ2-7
CASRGLAGNEQFF,TGCGCCAGCCGGGGACTAGCTGGAAATGAGCAGTTCTTC,TRBV10-1,TRBD2,NA,TRBJ2-1
CSVGGSLAGLEGATDTQYF,TGCAGCGTTGGAGGGAGCCTAGCGGGCCTCGAAGGGGCCACAGATACGCAGTATTTT,TRBV29-1,TRBD2,NA,TRBJ2-3
CATSEPVRSGETQYF,TGTGCCACCAGTGAACCGGTGAGGTCAGGGGAGACCCAGTACTTC,TRBV24-1,NA,NA,TRBJ2-5
CSVEGLAGVQTRNEQFF,TGCAGCGTTGAAGGGCTAGCGGGAGTCCAGACGAGGAATGAGCAGTTCTTC,TRBV29-1,TRBD2,few,TRBJ2-1
CASSYSLRGEQFF,TGTGCCAGCAGTTACTCCCTTAGGGGGGAGCAGTTCTTC,TRBV6-6,NA,NA,TRBJ2-1
CASSLAGGGTQYF,TGTGCCAGCAGCTTAGCGGGCGGGGGGACCCAGTACTTC,TRBV7-2,TRBD2,NA,TRBJ2-5
CASSESGPSSGNTIYF,TGTGCCAGCAGTGAGTCTGGGCCCAGCTCTGGAAACACCATATATTTT,TRBV2,NA,few,TRBJ1-3
CASSGGLAGDLSYEQYF,TGTGCCAGCAGCGGTGGACTAGCGGGCGACCTCTCCTACGAGCAGTACTTC,TRBV5-6,TRBD2,NA,TRBJ2-7
CASSLDGAGHEKLFF,TGTGCCAGCAGCTTAGATGGCGCGGGACATGAAAAACTGTTTTTT,TRBV7-9,NA,NA,TRBJ1-4
CASSLGQGLSNQPQHF,TGCGCCAGCAGCTTGGGACAGGGGTTAAGCAATCAGCCCCAGCATTTT,TRBV5-1,TRBD1,NA,TRBJ1-5
CASSQGAPGTGVIGELFF,TGCGCCAGCAGCCAAGGCGCGCCCGGGACAGGGGTTATCGGGGAGCTGTTTTTT,TRBV4-3,TRBD1,NA,TRBJ2-2
CASSPLQGGDGYTF,TGTGCCAGCAGCCCCCTACAGGGAGGGGATGGCTACACCTTC,TRBV4-2,NA,NA,TRBJ1-2
CAIKDNRGRKPQHF,TGTGCCATTAAGGATAACAGGGGCCGCAAGCCCCAGCATTTT,TRBV28,TRBD1,NA,TRBJ1-5
CASSLEGRQTRGELFF,TGTGCCAGCAGCTTAGAAGGTCGCCAGACTCGAGGGGAGCTGTTTTTT,TRBV7-2,NA,NA,TRBJ2-2
CAWSLTSGSGTQYF,TGTGCCTGGAGTCTGACTAGCGGGAGCGGGACCCAGTACTTC,TRBV30,TRBD2,NA,TRBJ2-5
CASSPPGQGFYGYTF,TGTGCCAGCAGCCCCCCGGGACAGGGTTTCTATGGCTACACCTTC,TRBV3-1/TRBV3-2,TRBD1,NA,TRBJ1-2
CASSRGTPYNEQFF,TGTGCCAGCAGTAGAGGGACACCCTACAATGAGCAGTTCTTC,TRBV27,NA,NA,TRBJ2-1
CASSLVGQNNQPQHF,TGTGCCAGCAGCTTAGTCGGACAGAACAATCAGCCCCAGCATTTT,TRBV7-2,NA,NA,TRBJ1-5
CASRIGGRGNIQYF,TGTGCCAGCAGGATAGGAGGGAGGGGAAACATTCAGTACTTC,TRBV28,TRBD2,NA,TRBJ2-4
CASWTGYNEQFF,TGTGCCAGTTGGACAGGGTACAATGAGCAGTTCTTC,TRBV27,TRBD1,NA,TRBJ2-1
CASRTSGRQSGQFF,TGTGCCAGCAGGACTAGCGGGAGACAGTCCGGGCAGTTCTTC,TRBV27,TRBD2,NA,TRBJ2-1
CATSRGEANEKLFF,TGTGCCACCAGCAGGGGTGAGGCTAATGAAAAACTGTTTTTT,TRBV15,NA,NA,TRBJ1-4
CATSRDLRREQYF,TGTGCCACCAGCAGAGATCTCAGGCGCGAGCAGTACTTC,TRBV15,NA,NA,TRBJ2-7
CASEEGLAGFPEQFF,TGTGCCAGCGAAGAGGGACTAGCGGGATTCCCTGAGCAGTTCTTC,TRBV9,TRBD2,NA,TRBJ2-1
CASKISGRAYEQYF,TGTGCCAGCAAGATTAGCGGGAGGGCCTACGAGCAGTACTTC,TRBV6-6,TRBD2,NA,TRBJ2-7
CASAETPYEQYF,TGTGCCAGCGCGGAAACCCCCTACGAGCAGTACTTC,TRBV28,NA,once,TRBJ2-7
CASSPRTGNNYGYTF,TGTGCCAGCTCACCACGGACAGGGAATAACTATGGCTACACCTTC,TRBV18,TRBD1,NA,TRBJ1-2
CAITQGSLAKNIQYF,TGTGCCATCACCCAGGGGTCGCTAGCCAAAAACATTCAGTACTTC,TRBV10-3,NA,NA,TRBJ2-4
CASSVFPGTGFYEQYF,TGTGCCAGCAGCGTATTCCCAGGGACAGGCTTTTACGAGCAGTACTTC,TRBV9,TRBD1,NA,TRBJ2-7
CASSQGGGGRTGELFF,TGTGCCAGCAGCCAAGGAGGGGGCGGGCGGACCGGGGAGCTGTTTTTT,TRBV3-1/TRBV3-2,TRBD1,once,TRBJ2-2
CASSVFQGSGELFF,TGTGCCAGCAGCGTCTTTCAGGGATCCGGGGAGCTGTTTTTT,TRBV7-3,NA,few,TRBJ2-2
CASSLVTSGSFNEQYF,TGCGCCAGCAGCTTGGTAACTAGCGGGAGTTTCAACGAGCAGTACTTC,TRBV5-1,TRBD2,NA,TRBJ2-7
CASSRQGSSYEQYF,TGTGCCAGTAGTCGACAGGGGTCATCCTACGAGCAGTACTTC,TRBV19,TRBD1,NA,TRBJ2-7
CASSLRGGRAVSYEQYF,TGTGCCAGCAGTTTGCGGGGAGGGCGGGCGGTCTCCTACGAGCAGTACTTC,TRBV27,TRBD2,NA,TRBJ2-7
CASRGSYNEQFF,TGTGCCAGTCGGGGCTCCTACAATGAGCAGTTCTTC,TRBV7-8,NA,NA,TRBJ2-1
CASTETGGPYEQYF,TGTGCCAGCACCGAAACGGGAGGGCCCTACGAGCAGTACTTC,TRBV5-6,TRBD2,few,TRBJ2-7
CASSGRKFEQFF,TGCGCCAGTAGCGGGAGAAAGTTTGAGCAGTTCTTC,TRBV10-1,TRBD2,NA,TRBJ2-1
CASSVEPDGELFF,TGTGCCAGCAGCGTAGAGCCTGACGGGGAGCTGTTTTTT,TRBV9,NA,NA,TRBJ2-2
CASSLAYRGTEAFF,TGTGCCAGCAGCCTTGCGTACAGGGGGACTGAAGCTTTCTTT,TRBV6-5,TRBD1,NA,TRBJ1-1